Listed below are T cell receptor beta chains from one sample, sequenced in a study of T cell changes during pregnancy in multiple sclerosis. Clones were read by immunoSEQ multiplex PCR, and TCRdb kept only the in-frame ones, dropping some. This table holds around 70,000 clones, about 90% found once. Sample: peripheral blood, taken in the second trimester of pregnancy. These receptors all stem from a female donor with multiple sclerosis, enrolled in a pregnancy study. Each CDR3 is given with its conserved first and last residue. The order of the fields is CDR3 length, V gene, J gene, D gene, clone size, CDR3 DNA, CDR3 protein. The D gene is left open where the match is weak. Size is stated for part of the rows, as once, few or many counts, or as a class when the clone is expanded.

cdr3_length: 13
v_call: TRBV6-1
j_call: TRBJ2-7
d_call: TRBD1
clone_size: NA
cdr3_nt: TGTGCCAGCATGGACAGGGAATTATTCGAGCAGTACTTC
cdr3_aa: CASMDRELFEQYF

cdr3_length: 12
v_call: TRBV25-1
j_call: TRBJ1-1
d_call: NA
clone_size: NA
cdr3_nt: TGTGCCAGCAGTGAACGGGGGACTGAAGCTTTCTTT
cdr3_aa: CASSERGTEAFF

cdr3_length: 16
v_call: TRBV7-9
j_call: TRBJ1-6
d_call: NA
clone_size: NA
cdr3_nt: TGTGCCAGCCACAGCCAACGTTCACTCTATAATTCACCCCTCCACTTT
cdr3_aa: CASHSQRSLYNSPLHF

cdr3_length: 15
v_call: TRBV7-3
j_call: TRBJ1-1
d_call: TRBD1
clone_size: few
cdr3_nt: TGTGCCAGCAGCTTTACAGGGGGCAGCGGGACTGAAGCTTTCTTT
cdr3_aa: CASSFTGGSGTEAFF

cdr3_length: 14
v_call: TRBV11-2
j_call: TRBJ2-1
d_call: TRBD1
clone_size: many
cdr3_nt: TGTGCCAGCAGCCCAAGGACAGGGTCAGGTGAGCAGTTCTTC
cdr3_aa: CASSPRTGSGEQFF

cdr3_length: 13
v_call: TRBV29-1
j_call: TRBJ2-2
d_call: NA
clone_size: NA
cdr3_nt: TGCAGCGTAGACAAGTCGAACACCGGGGAGCTGTTTTTT
cdr3_aa: CSVDKSNTGELFF

cdr3_length: 14
v_call: TRBV30
j_call: TRBJ1-2
d_call: TRBD1
clone_size: NA
cdr3_nt: TGTGCCTGGAGTCTCCCGGACAGGGACTGTGGCTACACCTTC
cdr3_aa: CAWSLPDRDCGYTF

cdr3_length: 15
v_call: TRBV18
j_call: TRBJ2-3
d_call: NA
clone_size: NA
cdr3_nt: TGTGCCAGCTCAAGGCAGGGCACTAGCACAGATACGCAGTATTTT
cdr3_aa: CASSRQGTSTDTQYF

cdr3_length: 15
v_call: TRBV18
j_call: TRBJ2-7
d_call: NA
clone_size: NA
cdr3_nt: TGTGCCAGCTCACCATTGGTAGATAATGTCTACGAGCAGTACTTC
cdr3_aa: CASSPLVDNVYEQYF

cdr3_length: 14
v_call: TRBV12-5
j_call: TRBJ2-1
d_call: NA
clone_size: NA
cdr3_nt: TGTGCTAGTGGCCGCGGGGACCGCTACAATGAGCAGTTCTTC
cdr3_aa: CASGRGDRYNEQFF

cdr3_length: 11
v_call: TRBV20-1
j_call: TRBJ2-7
d_call: NA
clone_size: NA
cdr3_nt: TGCAGTGCCACAGGGATCTACGAGCAGTACTTC
cdr3_aa: CSATGIYEQYF

cdr3_length: 16
v_call: TRBV25-1
j_call: TRBJ1-1
d_call: TRBD1
clone_size: NA
cdr3_nt: TGTGCCAGCAGTAAACGACAGGGGGCTCGTGACACTGAAGCTTTCTTT
cdr3_aa: CASSKRQGARDTEAFF

cdr3_length: 14
v_call: TRBV6-4
j_call: TRBJ2-3
d_call: TRBD2
clone_size: NA
cdr3_nt: TGTGCCAGCAGCGGGACTAGCGGTACAGATACGCAGTATTTT
cdr3_aa: CASSGTSGTDTQYF

cdr3_length: 18
v_call: TRBV7-3
j_call: TRBJ2-3
d_call: TRBD2
clone_size: NA
cdr3_nt: TGTGCCAGCAGCTTAACCCCGAGACTAGCGGGGGCAAGGGATACGCAGTATTTT
cdr3_aa: CASSLTPRLAGARDTQYF

cdr3_length: 13
v_call: TRBV9
j_call: TRBJ2-7
d_call: NA
clone_size: NA
cdr3_nt: TGTGCCAGCAGCGCCACCAGTCCCTACGAGCAGTACTTC
cdr3_aa: CASSATSPYEQYF

cdr3_length: 14
v_call: TRBV7-9
j_call: TRBJ1-4
d_call: TRBD1
clone_size: NA
cdr3_nt: TGTGCCAGCATGCCGGGACAGCATAATGAAAAACTGTTTTTT
cdr3_aa: CASMPGQHNEKLFF

cdr3_length: 13
v_call: TRBV11-3
j_call: TRBJ2-3
d_call: NA
clone_size: NA
cdr3_nt: TGTGCCAGCAGCTTAAGCGGCACAGATACGCAGTATTTT
cdr3_aa: CASSLSGTDTQYF

cdr3_length: 16
v_call: TRBV4-3
j_call: TRBJ1-5
d_call: NA
clone_size: NA
cdr3_nt: TGCGCCAGCAGCAGAGAGGGGGGGCGTGGGAATCAGCCCCAGCATTTT
cdr3_aa: CASSREGGRGNQPQHF

cdr3_length: 15
v_call: TRBV7-8
j_call: TRBJ1-3
d_call: NA
clone_size: NA
cdr3_nt: TGTGCCAGCAGCTTAGCTTCAACAGATGGAAACACCATATATTTT
cdr3_aa: CASSLASTDGNTIYF

cdr3_length: 17
v_call: TRBV11-2
j_call: TRBJ1-3
d_call: NA
clone_size: NA
cdr3_nt: TGTGCCAGCAGCTTAGATCGGGGGGTGAGGGCTGGAAACACCATATATTTT
cdr3_aa: CASSLDRGVRAGNTIYF

cdr3_length: 15
v_call: TRBV4-1
j_call: TRBJ1-5
d_call: NA
clone_size: NA
cdr3_nt: TGCGCCAGCAGCCAAGATTTCGTCACTTATCAGCCCCAGCATTTT
cdr3_aa: CASSQDFVTYQPQHF

cdr3_length: 18
v_call: TRBV7-6
j_call: TRBJ1-6
d_call: NA
clone_size: NA
cdr3_nt: TGTGCCAGCAGCCCCAATCCCCCGGTAGGACTTAATAATTCACCCCTCCACTTT
cdr3_aa: CASSPNPPVGLNNSPLHF